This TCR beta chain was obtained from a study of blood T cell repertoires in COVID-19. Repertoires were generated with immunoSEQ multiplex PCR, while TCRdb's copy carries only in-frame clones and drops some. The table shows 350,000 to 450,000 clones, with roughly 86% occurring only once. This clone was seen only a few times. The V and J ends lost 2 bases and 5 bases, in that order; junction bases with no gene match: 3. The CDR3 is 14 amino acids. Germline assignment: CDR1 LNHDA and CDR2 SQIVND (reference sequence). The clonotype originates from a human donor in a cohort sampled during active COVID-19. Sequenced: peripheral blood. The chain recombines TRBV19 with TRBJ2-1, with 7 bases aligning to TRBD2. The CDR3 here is CASSISGANNEQFF. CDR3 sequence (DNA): TGTGCCAGTAGTATAAGCGGGGCCAACAATGAGCAGTTCTTC.